This section outlines one TCR beta chain sequence together with its context. Its antigen is not yet known. Per-base quality was not reported, and no clone a single base away is much larger than it. The goal of deep resolution MiSeq sequencing was a depth between 1 in 1 million and 1 in 200,000 T cells, and coverage averaged 10x per clonotype. The immunoSEQ hsTCRB Kit was used to generate TCR beta libraries. The authors processed their data as follows. ImmunoSEQ Data Assistant and ImmunoSEQ Analyzer were used for data analysis, and V, D and J genes were assigned according to IMGT definitions. Clonality, which ranges from 0 to 1, was calculated by subtracting the normalized Shannon entropy of productive rearrangement frequencies from one. Only overrepresented clonotypes making up at least 0.05% of the repertoire of each patient were included in the public clonotype analysis. Some twelve repertoires from age-matched healthy donors, obtained from immuneACCESS, served as clonality controls. Sourced from immuneACCESS, this table was stored by TCRdb with only in-frame sequences that have V and J called. A share of the clones is absent; for the studies checked, an unresolved V gene accounts for under half, and the remainder has no known explanation. Clone size and V and J calls were adopted from that table, with D and trimming inferred from the DNA. Present in this sample are about 160,000 clones, 81% of which were seen just once. The ten largest clones represent approximately 2% of the sample.

This sample was taken from a study of cytotoxic CD8 clonotypes in ibrutinib-treated CLL (dated by TCRdb to the early 2020s). Study-level background: The cohort was composed of 11 relapsed/refractory and fewer than 16 treatment-naive patients; IGHV unmutated status was identified in approximately 18 patients. Partial responses were observed in approximately 24 patients and complete responses in 2; after a median follow-up of around 68 months, remission was maintained in 14 patients and progression was observed in roughly twelve. Response samples were obtained after a median of 12 months of treatment, with a range of roughly 6 to 36 months. On average, each sample had 255,043 productive templates and about 89,000 productive rearrangements. Longitudinal samples were obtainable from about 30% of the roughly 86 participants in the trial. Cryopreserved peripheral blood mononuclear cells were collected at three points: before therapy, at response, and at either sustained remission or disease progression. Patients were still on ibrutinib when every remission and progressive disease sample was collected.

Interpreted using the paper, the time point label stands for: about eleven months on ibrutinib. Approximately 2 micrograms of genomic DNA were extracted from cryopreserved PBMCs for TCR beta library preparation. Longitudinal blood samples from CLL patients receiving ibrutinib monotherapy were subjected to high-throughput TCR beta sequencing. Patients were enrolled in a phase 2 open-label single-center ibrutinib monotherapy trial. Overall study outcomes, separate from this receptor: Public clonotypes were found to be uncommon and were observed to contract or remain stable during treatment; the increase in clonality was shown to reflect expansion of private clonotypes at ibrutinib response. At baseline, clonality was higher than in age-matched healthy donors and showed a strong correlation with circulating CD8+ T-cell counts. Sampling times were not matched between sustained-remission and progressing patients, and lymph node repertoires were not studied. An increase in clonality was observed at ibrutinib response, with clonality remaining stable during sustained remission and falling back toward baseline at progression.

The starting material was PBMCs, obtained after 12 months of ibrutinib treatment. The clonotype comes from a human donor with chronic lymphocytic leukemia.

The CDR3 sequence is CASINGGGEFYNSPLHF. The nucleotide sequence is given as TGTGCCAGCATCAATGGTGGGGGGGAATTCTATAATTCACCCCTCCACTTT. This chain is built from TRBV28 and TRBJ1-6; TRBD1 might be the D gene, on 5 matching bases. The cysteine opens and the phenylalanine closes a CDR3 of 17 amino acids. The read is trimmed to its CDR3 DNA, 51 bases read in frame from base 1. The germline V gene sets CDR1 to MDHEN and CDR2 to SYDVKM. V is shortened by 7 bases, J by 3 bases, and the region joining them spans 19 bases.